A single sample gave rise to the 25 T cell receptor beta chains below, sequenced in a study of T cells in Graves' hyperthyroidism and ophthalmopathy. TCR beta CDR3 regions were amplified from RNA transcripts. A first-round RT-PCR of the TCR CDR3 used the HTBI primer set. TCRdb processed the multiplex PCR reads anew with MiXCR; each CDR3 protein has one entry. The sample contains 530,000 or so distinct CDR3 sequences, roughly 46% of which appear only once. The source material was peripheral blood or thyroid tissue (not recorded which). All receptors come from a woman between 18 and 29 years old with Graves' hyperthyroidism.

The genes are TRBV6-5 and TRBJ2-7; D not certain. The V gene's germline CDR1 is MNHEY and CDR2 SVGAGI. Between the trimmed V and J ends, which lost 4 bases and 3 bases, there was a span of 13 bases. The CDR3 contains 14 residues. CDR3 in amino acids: CASSSAASGYEQYF. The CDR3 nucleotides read TGTGCCAGCAGTTCCGCCGCCTCGGGCTACGAGCAGTACTTC.

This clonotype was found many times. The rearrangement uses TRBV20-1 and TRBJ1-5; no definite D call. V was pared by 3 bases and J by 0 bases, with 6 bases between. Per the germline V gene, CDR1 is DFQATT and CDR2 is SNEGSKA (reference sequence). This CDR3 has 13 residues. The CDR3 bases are TGCAGTGCTAGCGGTCGTAGCAATCAGCCCCAGCATTTT. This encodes CSASGRSNQPQHF.

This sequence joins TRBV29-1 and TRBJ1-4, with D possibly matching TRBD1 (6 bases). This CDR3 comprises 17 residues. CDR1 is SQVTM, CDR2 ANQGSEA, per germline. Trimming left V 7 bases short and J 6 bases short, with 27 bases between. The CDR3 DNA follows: TGCAGCGCCCGACCCGGGGGCAATGAAGGAGTCTATGAAAAACTGTTTTTT. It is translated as CSARPGGNEGVYEKLFF. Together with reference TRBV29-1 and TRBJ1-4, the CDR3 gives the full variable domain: SAVISQKPSRDICQRGTSLTIQCQVDSQVTMMFWYRQQPGQSLTLIATANQGSEATYESGFVIDKFPISRPNLTFSTLTVSNMSPEDSSIYLCSARPGGNEGVYEKLFFGSGTQLSVL.

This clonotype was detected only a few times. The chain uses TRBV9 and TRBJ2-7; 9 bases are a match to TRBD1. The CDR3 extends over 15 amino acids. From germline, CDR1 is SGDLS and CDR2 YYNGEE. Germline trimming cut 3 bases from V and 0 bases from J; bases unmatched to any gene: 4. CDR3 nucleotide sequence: TGTGCCAGCAGCGCGGACAGGGGCCCCTCCTACGAGCAGTACTTC. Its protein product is CASSADRGPSYEQYF. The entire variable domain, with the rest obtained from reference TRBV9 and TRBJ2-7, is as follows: DSGVTQTPKHLITATGQRVTLRCSPRSGDLSVYWYQQSLDQGLQFLIQYYNGEERAKGNILERFSAQQFPDLHSELNLSSLELGDSALYFCASSADRGPSYEQYFGPGTRLTVT.

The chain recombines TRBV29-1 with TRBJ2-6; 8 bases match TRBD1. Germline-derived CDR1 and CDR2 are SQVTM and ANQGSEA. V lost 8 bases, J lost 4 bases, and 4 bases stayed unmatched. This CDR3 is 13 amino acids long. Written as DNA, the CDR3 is TGCAGCTGGACAGGGACCGGGGCCAACGTCCTGACTTTC. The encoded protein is CSWTGTGANVLTF.

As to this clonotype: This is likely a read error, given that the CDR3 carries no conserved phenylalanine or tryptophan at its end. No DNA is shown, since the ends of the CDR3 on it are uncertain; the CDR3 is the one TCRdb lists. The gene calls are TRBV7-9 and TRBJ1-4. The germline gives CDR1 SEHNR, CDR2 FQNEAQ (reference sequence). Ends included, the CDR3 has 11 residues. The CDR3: CASSLFVAGGL.

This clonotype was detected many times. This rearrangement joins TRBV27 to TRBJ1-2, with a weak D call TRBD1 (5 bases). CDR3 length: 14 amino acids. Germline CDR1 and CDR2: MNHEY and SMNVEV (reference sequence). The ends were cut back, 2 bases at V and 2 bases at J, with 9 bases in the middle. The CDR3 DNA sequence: TGTGCCAGCAGTTTAAGTCGGGGGAACTATGGCTACACCTTC. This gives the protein CASSLSRGNYGYTF.

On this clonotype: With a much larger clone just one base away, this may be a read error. The CDR3 region has the DNA TGCAGCGCTCAACGGGGACTAGCGGGAGTAGGCGTGCAGTACTTC. Its protein product is CSAQRGLAGVGVQYF. V usage is TRBV29-1 and J usage is TRBJ2-7; 14 nucleotides match TRBD2. J was trimmed by 9 bases and V by 7 bases; bases with no gene match: 14. CDR1 is SQVTM, CDR2 ANQGSEA, per germline. The CDR3 is 15 residues long.

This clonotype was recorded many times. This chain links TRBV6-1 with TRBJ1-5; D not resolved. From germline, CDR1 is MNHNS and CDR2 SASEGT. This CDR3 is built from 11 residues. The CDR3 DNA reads TGTGGGGCCCCTCCTAATCAGCCCCAGCATTTT. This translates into CGAPPNQPQHF.

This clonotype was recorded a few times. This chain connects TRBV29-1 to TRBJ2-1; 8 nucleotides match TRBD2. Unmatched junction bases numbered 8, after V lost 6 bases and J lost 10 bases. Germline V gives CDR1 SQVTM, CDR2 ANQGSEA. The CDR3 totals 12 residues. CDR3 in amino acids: CSVAGELSEQFF. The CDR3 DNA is TGCAGCGTAGCGGGAGAGCTTTCGGAGCAGTTCTTC.

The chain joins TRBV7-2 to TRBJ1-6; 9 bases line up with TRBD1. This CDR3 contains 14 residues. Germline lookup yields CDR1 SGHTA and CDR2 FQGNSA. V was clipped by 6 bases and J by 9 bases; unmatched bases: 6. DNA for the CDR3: TGTGCCAGCAGACGGACAGGGGATAGTTCACCCCTCCACTTT. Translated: CASRRTGDSSPLHF.

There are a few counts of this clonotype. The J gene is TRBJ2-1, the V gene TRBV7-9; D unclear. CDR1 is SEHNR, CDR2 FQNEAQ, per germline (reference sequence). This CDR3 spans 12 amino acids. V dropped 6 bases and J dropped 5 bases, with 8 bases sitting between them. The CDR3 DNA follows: TGTGCCAGCAGTCATCCCAACAATGAGCAGTTCTTC. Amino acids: CASSHPNNEQFF.

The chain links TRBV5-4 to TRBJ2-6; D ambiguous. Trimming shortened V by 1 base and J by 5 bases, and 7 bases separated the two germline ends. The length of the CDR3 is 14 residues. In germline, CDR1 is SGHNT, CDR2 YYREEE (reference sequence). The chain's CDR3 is CASSLLGRANVLTF. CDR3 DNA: TGTGCCAGCAGCTTGTTGGGTCGGGCCAACGTCCTGACTTTC.

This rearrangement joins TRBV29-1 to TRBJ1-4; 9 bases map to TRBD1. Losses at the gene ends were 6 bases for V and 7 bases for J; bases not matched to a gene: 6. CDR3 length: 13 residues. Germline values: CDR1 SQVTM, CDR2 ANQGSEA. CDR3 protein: CSVPGQGGEKLFF. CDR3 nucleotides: TGCAGCGTGCCGGGACAGGGAGGTGAAAAACTGTTTTTT.

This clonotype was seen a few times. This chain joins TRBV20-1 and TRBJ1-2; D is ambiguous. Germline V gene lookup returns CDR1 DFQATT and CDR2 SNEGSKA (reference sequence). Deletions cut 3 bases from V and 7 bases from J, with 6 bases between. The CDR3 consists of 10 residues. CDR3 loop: CSASDTGYTF. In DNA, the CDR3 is TGCAGTGCTAGTGACACTGGCTACACCTTC.

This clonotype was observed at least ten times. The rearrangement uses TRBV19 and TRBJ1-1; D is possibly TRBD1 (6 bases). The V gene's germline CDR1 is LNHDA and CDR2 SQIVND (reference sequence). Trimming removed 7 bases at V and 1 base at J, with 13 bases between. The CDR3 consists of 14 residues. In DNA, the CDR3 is TGTGCCAGTACCGCACAGGGCCCGAACACTGAAGCTTTCTTT. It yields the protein CASTAQGPNTEAFF.

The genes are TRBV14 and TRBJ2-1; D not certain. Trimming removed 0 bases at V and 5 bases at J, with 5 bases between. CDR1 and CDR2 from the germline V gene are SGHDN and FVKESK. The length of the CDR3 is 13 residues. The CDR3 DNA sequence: TGTGCCAGCAGCCAAGATTGGGACAATGAGCAGTTCTTC. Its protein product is CASSQDWDNEQFF.

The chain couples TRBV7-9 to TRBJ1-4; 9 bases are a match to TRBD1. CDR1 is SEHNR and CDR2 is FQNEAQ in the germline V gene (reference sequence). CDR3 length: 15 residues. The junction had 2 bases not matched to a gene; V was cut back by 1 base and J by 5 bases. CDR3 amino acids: CASSLGDRENEKLFF. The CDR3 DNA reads TGTGCCAGCAGCTTAGGGGACAGGGAAAATGAAAAACTGTTTTTT.

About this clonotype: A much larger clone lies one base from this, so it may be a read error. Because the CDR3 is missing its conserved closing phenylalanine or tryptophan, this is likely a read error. DNA for the CDR3: TGCGCCAGCAGCTTAGATGCCGGAGCAGTGACACAGAGCTACACCCTC. As protein: CASSLDAGAVTQSYTL. This chain links TRBV5-1 with TRBJ1-2; D is undetermined. This CDR3 comprises 16 residues. With 2 bases removed from V and 9 bases from J, the gap between germline ends came to 23 bases. Germline assignment: CDR1 SGHRS and CDR2 YFSETQ.

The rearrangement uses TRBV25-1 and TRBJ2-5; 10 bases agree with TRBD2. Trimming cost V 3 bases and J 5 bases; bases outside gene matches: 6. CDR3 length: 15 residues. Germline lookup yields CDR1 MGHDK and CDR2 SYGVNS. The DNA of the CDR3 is TGTGCCAGCAGTGATGTTAGCGGGAGGACCGAGACCCAGTACTTC. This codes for CASSDVSGRTETQYF. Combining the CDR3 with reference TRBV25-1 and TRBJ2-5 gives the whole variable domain EADIYQTPRYLVIGTGKKITLECSQTMGHDKMYWYQQDPGMELHLIHYSYGVNSTEKGDLSSESTVSRIRTEHFPLTLESARPSHTSQYLCASSDVSGRTETQYFGPGTRLLVL.

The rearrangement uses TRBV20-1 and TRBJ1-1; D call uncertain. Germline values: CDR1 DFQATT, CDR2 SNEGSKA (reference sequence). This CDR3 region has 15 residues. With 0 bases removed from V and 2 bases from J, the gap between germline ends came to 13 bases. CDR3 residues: CSARDYGRINTEAFF. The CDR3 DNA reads TGCAGTGCTAGAGATTACGGACGGATTAACACTGAAGCTTTCTTT.

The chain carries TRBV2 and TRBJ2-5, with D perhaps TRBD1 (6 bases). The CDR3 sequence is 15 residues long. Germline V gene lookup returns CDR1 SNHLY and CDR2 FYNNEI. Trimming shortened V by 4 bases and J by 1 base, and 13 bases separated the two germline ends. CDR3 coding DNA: TGTGCCAGCAGTGTTCGGACAGCCGTCCAAGAGACCCAGTACTTC. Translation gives CASSVRTAVQETQYF.

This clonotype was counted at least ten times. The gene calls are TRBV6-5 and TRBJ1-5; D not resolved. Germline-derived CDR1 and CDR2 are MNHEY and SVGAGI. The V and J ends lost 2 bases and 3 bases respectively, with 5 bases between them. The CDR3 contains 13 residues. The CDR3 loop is CASSYDNNQPQHF. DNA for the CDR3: TGTGCCAGCAGTTACGACAACAATCAGCCCCAGCATTTT.

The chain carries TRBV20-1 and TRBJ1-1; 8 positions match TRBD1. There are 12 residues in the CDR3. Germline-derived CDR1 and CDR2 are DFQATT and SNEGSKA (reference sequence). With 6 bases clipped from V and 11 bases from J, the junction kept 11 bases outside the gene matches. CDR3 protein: CSAGDDRGEAFF. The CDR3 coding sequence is TGCAGTGCCGGAGATGACAGGGGAGAGGCTTTCTTT.

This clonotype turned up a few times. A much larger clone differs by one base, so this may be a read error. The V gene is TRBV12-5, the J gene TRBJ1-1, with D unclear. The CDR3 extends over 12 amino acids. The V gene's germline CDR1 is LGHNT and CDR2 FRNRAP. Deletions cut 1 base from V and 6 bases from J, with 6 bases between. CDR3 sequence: CASGLGGAEAFF. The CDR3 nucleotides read TGTGCTAGTGGTTTGGGTGGGGCTGAAGCTTTCTTT.